A selection of T cell receptor beta chains follows, all from one sample in a study of cytomegalovirus exposure and HLA in healthy donors. The protocol was immunoSEQ multiplex PCR, while the TCRdb copy is restricted to in-frame clones and leaves out a portion. The sample lists more than 200,000 clones; 65% to 90% were seen once. The material sequenced was PBMCs. These receptors all come from a girl under 18 in good health and CMV-seronegative. Each CDR3 is given with its conserved first and last residue. The D gene is left open where the match is weak. Expanded clones get a size class; other rows say once, few or many, or leave the size out.

>-|TRBJ2-1|TRBV5-1|TRBD2
CASSYSGGEPNEQFF
TGCGCCAGCAGTTATAGCGGGGGGGAACCCAATGAGCAGTTCTTC
>few|TRBJ1-2|TRBV5-4|TRBD1
CASSPGTGLNYGYTF
TGTGCCAGCAGCCCAGGGACAGGGCTAAACTATGGCTACACCTTC
>-|TRBJ1-3|TRBV27|-
CASSLFGRSSGNTIYF
TGTGCCAGCAGTTTGTTTGGCAGAAGCTCTGGAAACACCATATATTTT
>-|TRBJ2-5|TRBV7-3|TRBD2
CASSISGGALNTQYF
TGTGCCAGCAGCATTAGCGGGGGCGCCTTGAACACCCAGTACTTC
>once|TRBJ2-1|TRBV28|-
CASGSGSSYNEQFF
TGTGCCAGCGGAAGCGGGTCTTCCTACAATGAGCAGTTCTTC
>-|TRBJ1-1|TRBV19|-
CASTVRGNTEAFF
TGTGCCAGTACGGTTCGGGGGAACACTGAAGCTTTCTTT
>-|TRBJ2-3|TRBV6-4|TRBD2
CASSDTLAGGRDTQYF
TGTGCCAGCAGTGACACACTAGCGGGGGGTCGTGATACGCAGTATTTT
>-|TRBJ2-7|TRBV29-1|-
CSATQGGGGKVYEQYF
TGCAGCGCCACCCAGGGAGGGGGTGGGAAAGTCTACGAGCAGTACTTC
>-|TRBJ1-1|TRBV18|-
CASSPGGVAGRNTEAFF
TGTGCCAGCTCACCAGGAGGGGTCGCGGGGCGGAACACTGAAGCTTTCTTT
>once|TRBJ2-7|TRBV9|TRBD1
CASSPPGQGGGEQYF
TGTGCCAGCAGCCCACCGGGACAGGGCGGGGGCGAGCAGTACTTC
>-|TRBJ2-7|TRBV18|TRBD1
CASSQDRGGRVYEQYF
TGTGCCAGCTCACAGGACAGGGGAGGTAGAGTATACGAGCAGTACTTC
>-|TRBJ1-1|TRBV6-5|-
CASYRRPLRTEAFF
TGTGCCAGCTATAGGAGGCCTTTGCGCACTGAAGCTTTCTTT
>-|TRBJ1-4|TRBV2|TRBD1
CASKGGSGNEKLFF
TGTGCCAGCAAAGGGGGCTCAGGGAATGAAAAACTGTTTTTT
>-|TRBJ1-2|TRBV5-1|-
CASSTNPGSLYGYTF
TGCGCCAGCAGCACAAACCCCGGGAGCCTCTATGGCTACACCTTC
>-|TRBJ1-2|TRBV5-5|-
CASSFDRNYGYTF
TGTGCCAGCAGCTTCGACAGGAACTATGGCTACACCTTC
>-|TRBJ2-3|TRBV6-1|TRBD2
CASHQELAADTQYF
TGTGCCAGCCATCAAGAACTAGCGGCAGATACGCAGTATTTT
>-|TRBJ2-3|TRBV4-3|-
CASSQVFSSTDTQYF
TGCGCCAGCAGCCAAGTTTTTTCTAGCACAGATACGCAGTATTTT
>-|TRBJ2-1|TRBV19|-
CASSTILGGTGNEQFF
TGTGCCAGTAGTACTATCCTAGGGGGTACGGGGAATGAGCAGTTCTTC
>-|TRBJ2-7|TRBV28|TRBD1
CASSLFKGTGFYEQYF
TGTGCCAGCAGTTTATTCAAGGGGACAGGATTCTACGAGCAGTACTTC
>once|TRBJ2-1|TRBV10-3|TRBD2
CAISGSSGAYNEQFF
TGTGCCATCAGTGGCTCTAGCGGGGCCTACAATGAGCAGTTCTTC
>once|TRBJ2-7|TRBV7-2|TRBD2
CASSSIAGGPVEQYF
TGTGCCAGCAGCTCGATAGCGGGGGGGCCTGTCGAGCAGTACTTC
>few|TRBJ1-1|TRBV5-4|-
CASKRRGQGRTEAFF
TGTGCCAGCAAACGTAGAGGGCAGGGGCGAACTGAAGCTTTCTTT
>-|TRBJ2-7|TRBV5-1|-
CASSFEGVMGYEQYF
TGCGCCAGCAGCTTCGAAGGGGTGATGGGCTACGAGCAGTACTTC
>-|TRBJ1-2|TRBV7-9|-
CASSLAWGEYGYTF
TGTGCCAGCAGCTTAGCGTGGGGGGAATATGGCTACACCTTC
>-|TRBJ2-1|TRBV7-3|-
CASSPQGLSYNEQFF
TGTGCCAGCAGCCCCCAGGGCCTCTCCTACAATGAGCAGTTCTTC
>-|TRBJ2-7|TRBV23-1|TRBD2
CAKGPPGTSGGGPLEQYF
TGCGCCAAGGGACCGCCGGGGACTAGCGGGGGGGGGCCTCTCGAGCAGTACTTC
>-|TRBJ1-4|TRBV6-5|TRBD1
CASSYSFLGTDEKLFF
TGTGCCAGCAGTTACTCGTTTTTAGGGACAGATGAAAAACTGTTTTTT
>-|TRBJ1-5|TRBV28|TRBD1
CASRSDLLRDRDSQPQHF
TGTGCCAGCAGATCAGACCTTCTCCGGGACAGGGATAGTCAGCCCCAGCATTTT
>-|TRBJ1-2|TRBV27|TRBD1
CAGSFDRGLGYGYTF
TGTGCCGGCAGTTTCGACAGGGGGCTCGGCTATGGCTACACCTTC
>-|TRBJ2-1|TRBV27|TRBD2
CASSLGLAERNEQFF
TGTGCCAGCAGTCTGGGACTAGCGGAAAGGAATGAGCAGTTCTTC
>-|TRBJ2-1|TRBV30|-
CAWGQRENYEQFF
TGTGCCTGGGGTCAGAGGGAAAATTATGAGCAGTTCTTC
>-|TRBJ2-1|TRBV7-2|TRBD2
CASSPKRWGGPEGEQFF
TGTGCCAGCAGCCCAAAACGGTGGGGGGGTCCCGAGGGTGAGCAGTTCTTC
>-|TRBJ2-5|TRBV29-1|TRBD2
CSVERGGRETQYF
TGCAGCGTTGAGCGGGGGGGCCGAGAGACCCAGTACTTC
>-|TRBJ2-1|TRBV5-1|TRBD2
CASAVRAGGGYNEQFF
TGCGCCAGCGCCGTAAGAGCGGGAGGTGGGTACAATGAGCAGTTCTTC
>-|TRBJ1-5|TRBV5-8|TRBD1
CASSLERQGLTQPQHF
TGTGCCAGCAGCTTGGAAAGACAGGGTTTGACTCAGCCCCAGCATTTT
>-|TRBJ1-1|TRBV7-9|-
CASLGGTEAFF
TGTGCCAGCTTAGGGGGCACTGAAGCTTTCTTT
>-|TRBJ2-5|TRBV28|-
CASSRLIPGVERETQYF
TGTGCCAGCAGTCGCCTCATCCCGGGGGTTGAACGAGAGACCCAGTACTTC
>-|TRBJ1-5|TRBV21-1|-
CARKRRQGRSQPQHF
TGTGCCAGGAAACGAAGACAGGGACGGAGTCAGCCCCAGCATTTT
>-|TRBJ1-1|TRBV30|TRBD1
CACTSTGGWTEAFF
TGTGCCTGCACATCAACAGGGGGATGGACTGAAGCTTTCTTT
>-|TRBJ1-3|TRBV9|-
CASSVGAISGNTIYF
TGTGCCAGCAGCGTAGGGGCTATCTCTGGAAACACCATATATTTT
>-|TRBJ1-5|TRBV28|TRBD1
CASSLLDRNQPQHF
TGTGCCAGCAGTCTCCTGGACAGGAATCAGCCCCAGCATTTT
>-|TRBJ2-5|TRBV15|-
CATSHGRYGTLAQETQYF
TGTGCCACCAGCCACGGCCGCTACGGGACTCTTGCCCAAGAGACCCAGTACTTC